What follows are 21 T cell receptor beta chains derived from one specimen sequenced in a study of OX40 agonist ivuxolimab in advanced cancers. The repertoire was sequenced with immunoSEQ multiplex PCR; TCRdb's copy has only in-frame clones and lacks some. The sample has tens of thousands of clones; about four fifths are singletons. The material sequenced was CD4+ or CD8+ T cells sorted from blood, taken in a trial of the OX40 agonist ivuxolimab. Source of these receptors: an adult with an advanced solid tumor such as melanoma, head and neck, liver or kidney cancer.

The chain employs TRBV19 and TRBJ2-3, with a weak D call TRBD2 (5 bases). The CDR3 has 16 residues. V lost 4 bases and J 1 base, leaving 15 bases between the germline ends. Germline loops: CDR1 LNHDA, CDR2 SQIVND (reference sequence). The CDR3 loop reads CASSNGGVGGTDTQYF. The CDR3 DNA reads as TGTGCCAGTAGTAACGGAGGTGTGGGCGGCACAGATACGCAGTATTTT.

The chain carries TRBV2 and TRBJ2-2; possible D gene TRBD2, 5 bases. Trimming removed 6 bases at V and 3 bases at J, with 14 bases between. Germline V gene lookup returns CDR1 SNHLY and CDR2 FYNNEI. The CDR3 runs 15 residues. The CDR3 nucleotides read TGTGCCAGCAGGGGCCGGCGGGTCGACACCGGGGAGCTGTTTTTT. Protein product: CASRGRRVDTGELFF.

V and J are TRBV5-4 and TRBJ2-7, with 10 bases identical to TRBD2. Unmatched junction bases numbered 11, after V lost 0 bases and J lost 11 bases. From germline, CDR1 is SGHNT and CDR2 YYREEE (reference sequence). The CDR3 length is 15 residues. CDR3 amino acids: CASSLGTSGLRAEYF. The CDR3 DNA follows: TGTGCCAGCAGCTTGGGGACTAGCGGATTACGAGCGGAGTACTTC.

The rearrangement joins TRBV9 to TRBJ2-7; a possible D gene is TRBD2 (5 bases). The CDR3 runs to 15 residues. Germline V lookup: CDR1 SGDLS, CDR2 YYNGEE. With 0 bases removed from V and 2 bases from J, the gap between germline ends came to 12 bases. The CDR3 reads CASSVATGIPYEQYF. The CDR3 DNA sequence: TGTGCCAGCAGCGTAGCTACCGGGATCCCCTACGAGCAGTACTTC.

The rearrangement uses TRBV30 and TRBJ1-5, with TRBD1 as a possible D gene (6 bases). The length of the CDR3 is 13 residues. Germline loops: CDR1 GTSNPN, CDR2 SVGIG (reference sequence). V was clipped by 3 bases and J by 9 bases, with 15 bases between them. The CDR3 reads CAWSGGPRGPQHF. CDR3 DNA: TGTGCCTGGAGCGGGGGCCCCCGCGGGCCCCAGCATTTT.

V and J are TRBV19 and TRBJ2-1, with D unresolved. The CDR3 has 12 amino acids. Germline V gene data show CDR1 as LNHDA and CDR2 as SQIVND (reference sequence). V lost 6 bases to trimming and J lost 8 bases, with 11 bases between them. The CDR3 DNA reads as TGTGCCAGTAGAGCAAGGTGGGATGAGCAGTTCTTC. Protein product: CASRARWDEQFF.

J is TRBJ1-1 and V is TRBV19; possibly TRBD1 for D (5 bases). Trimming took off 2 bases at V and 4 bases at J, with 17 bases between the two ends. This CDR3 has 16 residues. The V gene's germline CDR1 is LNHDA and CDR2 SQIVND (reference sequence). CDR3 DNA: TGTGCCAGTAGTATACAGGGTTACGTTGGGTCCACTGAAGCTTTCTTT. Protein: CASSIQGYVGSTEAFF.

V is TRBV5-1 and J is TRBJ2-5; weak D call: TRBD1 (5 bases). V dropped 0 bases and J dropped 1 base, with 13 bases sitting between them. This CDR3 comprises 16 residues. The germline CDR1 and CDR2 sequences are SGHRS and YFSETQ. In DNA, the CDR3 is TGCGCCAGCAGCTTGGCCGCGGTTCAGGGCCAAGAGACCCAGTACTTC. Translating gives CASSLAAVQGQETQYF.

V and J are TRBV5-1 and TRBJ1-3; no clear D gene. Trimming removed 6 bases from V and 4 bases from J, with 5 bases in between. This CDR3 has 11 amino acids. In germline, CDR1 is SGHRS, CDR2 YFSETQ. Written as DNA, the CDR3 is TGCGCCAGCATCTCGGGAAACACCATATATTTT. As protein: CASISGNTIYF.

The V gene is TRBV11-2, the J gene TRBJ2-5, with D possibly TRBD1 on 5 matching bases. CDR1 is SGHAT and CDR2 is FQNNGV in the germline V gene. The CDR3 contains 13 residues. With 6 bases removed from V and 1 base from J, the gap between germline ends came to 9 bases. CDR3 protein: CASSSQGQETQYF. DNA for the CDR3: TGTGCCAGCAGTTCCCAGGGCCAAGAGACCCAGTACTTC.

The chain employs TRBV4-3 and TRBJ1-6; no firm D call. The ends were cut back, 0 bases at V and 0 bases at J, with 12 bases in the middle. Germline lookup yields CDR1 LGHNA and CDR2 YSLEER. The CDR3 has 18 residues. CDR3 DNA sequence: TGCGCCAGCAGCCAAGAGCCTCTCGTGAACTCCTATAATTCACCCCTCCACTTT. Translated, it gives CASSQEPLVNSYNSPLHF.

CDR3 protein: CASSLKPKIRGNTIYF. CDR3 in DNA: TGTGCCAGCAGTTTAAAGCCCAAAATCCGTGGAAACACCATATATTTT. The chain combines TRBV28 with TRBJ1-3; D remains ambiguous. This CDR3 region has 16 residues. Looked up from germline, CDR1 is MDHEN and CDR2 is SYDVKM. Trimming took off 2 bases at V and 3 bases at J, with 14 bases between the two ends.

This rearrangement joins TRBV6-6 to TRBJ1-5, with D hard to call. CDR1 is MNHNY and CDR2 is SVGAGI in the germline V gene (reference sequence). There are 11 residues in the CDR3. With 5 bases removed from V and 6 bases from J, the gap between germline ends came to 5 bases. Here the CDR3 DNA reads TGTGCCAGCAGTGTGGGTCAGCCCCAGCATTTT. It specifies CASSVGQPQHF.

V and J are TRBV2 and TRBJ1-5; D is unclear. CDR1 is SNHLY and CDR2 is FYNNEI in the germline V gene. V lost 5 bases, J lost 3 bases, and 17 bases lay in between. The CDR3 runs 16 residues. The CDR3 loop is CASSSSTAQYNQPQHF. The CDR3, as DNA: TGTGCCAGCAGTTCCTCGACGGCCCAATACAATCAGCCCCAGCATTTT.

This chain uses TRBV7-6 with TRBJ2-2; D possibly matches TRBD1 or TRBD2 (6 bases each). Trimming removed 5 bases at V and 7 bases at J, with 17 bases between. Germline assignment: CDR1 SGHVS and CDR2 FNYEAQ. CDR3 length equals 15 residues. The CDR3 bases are TGTGCCAGCAGCCGACGGGGGCCGCGAGGCGGGGAGCTGTTTTTT. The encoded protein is CASSRRGPRGGELFF. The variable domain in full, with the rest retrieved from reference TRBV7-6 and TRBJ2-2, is GAGVSQSPRYKVTKRGQDVALRCDPISGHVSLYWYRQALGQGPEFLTYFNYEAQQDKSGLPNDRFSAERPEGSISTLTIQRTEQRDSAMYRCASSRRGPRGGELFFGEGSRLTVL.

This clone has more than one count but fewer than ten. CDR3 amino acids: CASSSRGRHEQYF. CDR3 DNA: TGTGCCAGCAGTTCCCGGGGACGCCACGAGCAGTACTTC. The chain uses TRBV27 and TRBJ2-7; D is tentatively TRBD1 or TRBD2 (5 bases each). V lost 4 bases to trimming and J lost 5 bases, with 12 bases between them. The CDR3 runs 13 residues. Germline CDR1 reads MNHEY; CDR2 reads SMNVEV (reference sequence).

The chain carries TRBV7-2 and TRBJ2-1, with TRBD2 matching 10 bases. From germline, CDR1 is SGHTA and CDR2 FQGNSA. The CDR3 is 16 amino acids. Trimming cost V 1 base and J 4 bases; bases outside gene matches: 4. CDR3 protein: CASSLGASGGYNEQFF. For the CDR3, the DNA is TGTGCCAGCAGCTTAGGGGCTAGCGGGGGATACAATGAGCAGTTCTTC.

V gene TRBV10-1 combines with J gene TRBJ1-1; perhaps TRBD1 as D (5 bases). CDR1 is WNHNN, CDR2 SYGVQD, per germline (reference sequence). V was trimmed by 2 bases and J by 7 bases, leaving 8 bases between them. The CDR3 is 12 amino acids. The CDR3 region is CASSEGQGEAFF. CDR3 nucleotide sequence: TGCGCCAGCAGTGAGGGGCAGGGTGAAGCTTTCTTT.

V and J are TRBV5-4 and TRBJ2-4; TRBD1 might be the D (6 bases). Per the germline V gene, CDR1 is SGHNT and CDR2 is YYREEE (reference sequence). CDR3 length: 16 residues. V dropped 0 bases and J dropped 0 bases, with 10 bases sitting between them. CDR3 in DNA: TGTGCCAGCAGCTTGGCGGGACACCAAGCCAAAAACATTCAGTACTTC. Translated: CASSLAGHQAKNIQYF.

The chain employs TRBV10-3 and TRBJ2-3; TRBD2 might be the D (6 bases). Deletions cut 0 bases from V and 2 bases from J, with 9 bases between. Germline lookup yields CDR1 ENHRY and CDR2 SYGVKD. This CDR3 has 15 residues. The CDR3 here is CAISESGEATDTQYF. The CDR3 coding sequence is TGTGCCATCAGTGAGTCGGGGGAGGCCACAGATACGCAGTATTTT.

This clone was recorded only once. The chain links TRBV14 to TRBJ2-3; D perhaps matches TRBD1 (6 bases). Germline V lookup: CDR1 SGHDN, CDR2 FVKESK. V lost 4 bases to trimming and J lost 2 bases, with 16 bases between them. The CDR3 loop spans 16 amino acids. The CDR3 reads CASSPRPSGATDTQYF. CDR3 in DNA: TGTGCCAGCAGCCCCCGGCCCTCAGGGGCCACAGATACGCAGTATTTT.